The 26 T cell receptor beta chains in this list originate from one sample, sequenced in a study of human T cells and chemical hapten exposure. In TCRdb, the RACE reads were re-called with MiXCR into one record per CDR3 protein. The table has some 120,000 distinct CDR3 sequences, around an eighth seen once. Time point: patch test 1, 2 weeks after DPC sensitization. Treatment described: therapeutic diphenylcyclopropenone sensitization with weekly scalp DPC. Material: whole blood, obtained in connection with sensitization to the hapten diphenylcyclopropenone (DPC). All receptors come from a woman aged 45 to 65 with alopecia areata. Some clones in this sample may be carry-over from other donors' samples.

This clonotype was recorded a few times. The chain couples TRBV11-2 to TRBJ2-1; 11 bases align to TRBD2. J gave up 4 bases and V 3 bases, and 8 bases lay outside the gene matches. CDR1 is SGHAT and CDR2 is FQNNGV in the germline V gene. The CDR3 runs 17 residues. For the CDR3, the DNA is TGTGCCAGCAGCTTGGCAGCCGGGACTAGCGGTTACAATGAGCAGTTCTTC. Translating it yields CASSLAAGTSGYNEQFF.

This clonotype was recorded a few times. The chain employs TRBV28 and TRBJ2-5; D perhaps matches TRBD1 (6 bases). Germline V CDR1 and CDR2: MDHEN, SYDVKM. This CDR3 spans 12 amino acids. Trimming left V 6 bases short and J 5 bases short, with 10 bases between. The DNA for the CDR3 is TGTGCCAGCAGGGCCCAGGGGGAGACCCAGTACTTC. This translates into CASRAQGETQYF.

CDR3 sequence: CASSLSDYGYTF. Written as DNA, the CDR3 is TGTGCCAGCAGTTTAAGCGACTATGGCTACACCTTC. This chain links TRBV28 with TRBJ1-2; D is uncertain. The V end was cut by 2 bases, the J end by 3 bases, with 4 bases between. The CDR3 runs to 12 residues. From germline, CDR1 is MDHEN and CDR2 SYDVKM.

This clonotype was counted at least ten times. The chain joins TRBV7-9 to TRBJ2-7; the D gene is possibly TRBD1 (6 bases). This CDR3 comprises 14 residues. CDR1 is SEHNR, CDR2 FQNEAQ, per germline (reference sequence). Trimming pared 2 bases from V and 2 bases from J, leaving 10 bases between. The CDR3 region has the DNA TGTGCCAGCAGCTTAATGGACAGAACCTACGAGCAGTACTTC. Translation gives CASSLMDRTYEQYF.

As concerns this clonotype: One base away lies a much larger clone, so this may be a sequencing read error. This chain connects TRBV11-2 to TRBJ2-1; D remains unclear. Germline CDR1 reads SGHAT; CDR2 reads FQNNGV. The CDR3 has 15 residues. The DNA for the CDR3 is TGTGACAGCAGCTTAGCCCTCAACACACTTGCTGAGCAGTTCTTC. Its protein is CDSSLALNTLAEQFF.

This clonotype was seen many times. The chain links TRBV12-5 to TRBJ1-1; TRBD1 matches at 7 bases. The CDR3 is 15 amino acids. The J segment lost 5 bases and the V segment lost 3 bases, leaving 9 bases of the junction unmatched. Germline V gives CDR1 LGHNT, CDR2 FRNRAP. CDR3 in amino acids: CASGFNPTGLTEAFF. The CDR3 coding sequence is TGTGCTAGTGGTTTCAACCCGACAGGGCTTACTGAAGCTTTCTTT.

This clonotype was detected many times. The V and J genes are TRBV18 and TRBJ2-1; 9 positions agree with TRBD1. This CDR3 contains 16 residues. V lost 3 bases and J lost 5; bases outside the gene matches: 8. Germline values: CDR1 KGHSH, CDR2 LQKENI. The CDR3 region is CASSPIPGQGHNEQFF. CDR3 coding DNA: TGTGCCAGCTCACCTATCCCGGGACAGGGCCACAATGAGCAGTTCTTC.

This clonotype was detected many times. The V call is TRBV20-1, the J call TRBJ1-2; D remains ambiguous. This CDR3 comprises 13 residues. CDR1 DFQATT and CDR2 SNEGSKA come from the germline V gene (reference sequence). Deletions cut 0 bases from V and 6 bases from J, with 11 bases between. This CDR3 is CSARDFVSDGYTF. In DNA, the CDR3 is TGCAGTGCTAGAGATTTCGTCAGTGATGGCTACACCTTC.

The rearrangement uses TRBV29-1 and TRBJ2-1; D perhaps matches TRBD1 (6 bases). The CDR3 has 16 residues. The V gene lost 4 bases and the J gene lost 6 bases, with 22 bases spanning the gap. Per germline, CDR1 SQVTM and CDR2 ANQGSEA. CDR3 protein: CSVGPIQGSSFNEQFF. The CDR3 DNA reads as TGCAGCGTTGGACCCATACAGGGTTCCTCGTTCAATGAGCAGTTCTTC.

This clonotype came up a few times. V and J are TRBV19 and TRBJ1-5; 7 nucleotides agree with TRBD1. Germline V gene sequence: CDR1 LNHDA, CDR2 SQIVND (reference sequence). The CDR3 length is 13 residues. V was clipped by 7 bases and J by 5 bases; unmatched bases: 5. The chain's CDR3 is CASMGQRDQPQHF. The CDR3 nucleotides are TGTGCCAGTATGGGACAGAGAGATCAGCCCCAGCATTTT. The full variable domain, completed using reference TRBV19 and TRBJ1-5, is DGGITQSPKYLFRKEGQNVTLSCEQNLNHDAMYWYRQDPGQGLRLIYYSQIVNDFQKGDIAEGYSVSREKKESFPLTVTSAQKNPTAFYLCASMGQRDQPQHFGDGTRLSIL.

The chain carries TRBV7-2 and TRBJ1-4; D might be TRBD1 (6 bases). The germline gives CDR1 SGHTA, CDR2 FQGNSA. This CDR3 contains 12 residues. V lost 0 bases and J lost 14, with 10 bases in between. The CDR3 protein is CASSLADRLLFF. The CDR3 DNA follows: TGTGCCAGCAGCTTAGCTGACAGGCTGCTGTTTTTT. Full variable domain (outside the CDR3, taken from reference TRBV7-2 and TRBJ1-4): GAGVSQSPSNKVTEKGKDVELRCDPISGHTALYWYRQSLGQGLEFLIYFQGNSAPDKSGLPSDRFSAERTGGSVSTLTIQRTQQEDSAVYLCASSLADRLLFFGSGTQLSVL.

This clonotype was seen a few times. The rearrangement links TRBV7-9 to TRBJ2-3, with D possibly being TRBD2 (5 bases). Deletions cut 5 bases from V and 4 bases from J, with 10 bases between. The CDR3 is made up of 13 amino acids. CDR1 is SEHNR and CDR2 is FQNEAQ in the germline V gene (reference sequence). CDR3 coding DNA: TGTGCCAGCAGCGTAGGCGGGTCAGATACGCAGTATTTT. Its protein is CASSVGGSDTQYF.

This clonotype was counted ten times or more. The chain couples TRBV6-2 or TRBV6-3 to TRBJ1-2; D gene uncertain. There are 15 residues in the CDR3. V gave up 10 bases and J gave up 0 bases, with 18 bases separating them. CDR1 is MNHEY, CDR2 SVGEGT, per germline. Here the CDR3 reads CATRKADYSNYGYTF. CDR3 coding DNA: TGTGCCACACGAAAGGCCGACTACTCTAACTATGGCTACACCTTC.

This clonotype was counted many times. The chain employs TRBV2 and TRBJ2-3; 9 bases line up with TRBD2. Per the germline V gene, CDR1 is SNHLY and CDR2 is FYNNEI. V shed 5 bases, J shed 8 bases, and the junction held 2 bases outside the gene matches. The CDR3 has 12 residues. CDR3 nucleotides: TGTGCCAGCAGTCAACTAGCGGGTACGCAGTATTTT. The encoded protein is CASSQLAGTQYF.

The sample holds many counts of this clonotype. V and J are TRBV10-2 and TRBJ2-3; D is undetermined. The germline V gene encodes CDR1 WSHSY and CDR2 SAAADI. Trimming removed 3 bases at V and 4 bases at J, with 8 bases between. The CDR3 loop spans 13 amino acids. Here the CDR3 reads CASSEPGADTQYF. Here the CDR3 DNA reads TGCGCCAGCAGTGAACCAGGAGCAGATACGCAGTATTTT.

This clonotype was counted only a few times. The chain carries TRBV4-1 and TRBJ2-7; D might be TRBD1 (5 bases). Germline-derived CDR1 and CDR2 are MGHRA and YSYEKL. The V end lost 1 base, the J end lost 3 bases, and 22 bases lay between the germline ends. The CDR3 totals 18 residues. The CDR3 DNA reads TGCGCCAGCAGCCAAGGAGTTGACCAGGGCCCGAGGCTCTACGAGCAGTACTTC. This sequence encodes CASSQGVDQGPRLYEQYF.

This clonotype was seen a few times. The chain links TRBV6-4 to TRBJ2-1; 7 bases map to TRBD2. The germline V gene has CDR1 MRHNA and CDR2 SNTAGT. The CDR3 is made up of 14 amino acids. V shed 3 bases and J 8 bases; nucleotides not matched to a gene: 7. CDR3 region: CASSEGGDSDEQFF. CDR3 sequence (DNA): TGTGCCAGCAGTGAGGGGGGGGATTCGGATGAGCAGTTCTTC.

This clonotype was found many times. The rearrangement joins TRBV12-3 or TRBV12-4 to TRBJ1-6, with D possibly being TRBD1 (6 bases). V lost 2 bases to trimming and J lost 9 bases, with 11 bases between them. The CDR3 is 14 amino acids. This chain's CDR3 is CASSLSGEGSPLHF. DNA for the CDR3: TGTGCCAGCAGTTTATCAGGGGAGGGTTCACCCCTCCACTTT.

The gene calls are TRBV6-6 and TRBJ1-1, with 8 bases identical to TRBD1. CDR1 MNHNY and CDR2 SVGAGI come from the germline V gene (reference sequence). CDR3 length: 13 residues. Losses at the gene ends were 6 bases for V and 5 bases for J; bases not matched to a gene: 5. In DNA, the CDR3 is TGTGCCAGCAGACCACAGGGGGGTACTGAAGCTTTCTTT. This encodes CASRPQGGTEAFF.

V and J are TRBV7-2 and TRBJ2-5, with D hard to call. Trimming pared 5 bases from V and 5 bases from J, leaving 9 bases between. CDR1 SGHTA and CDR2 FQGNSA come from the germline V gene. CDR3 length equals 12 residues. DNA of the CDR3: TGTGCCAGCAGCCCGTTAATGGAGACCCAGTACTTC. This translates into CASSPLMETQYF.

This clonotype was seen only a few times. V gene TRBV2 combines with J gene TRBJ2-3, with D unclear. V was clipped by 7 bases and J by 2 bases, with 7 bases between them. Germline assignment: CDR1 SNHLY and CDR2 FYNNEI. The CDR3 sequence is 12 residues long. The chain's CDR3 is CASMAATDTQYF. Written as DNA, the CDR3 is TGTGCCAGCATGGCAGCCACAGATACGCAGTATTTT.

This clonotype was seen at least ten times. The V gene is TRBV2, the J gene TRBJ2-7; D perhaps matches TRBD2 (6 bases). V was cut by 8 bases and J by 6 bases, with 26 bases left in between. Germline V gives CDR1 SNHLY, CDR2 FYNNEI. The CDR3 has 16 amino acids. CDR3 DNA sequence: TGTGCCAGCCGATCGGCCCATATCGGGACTCCTGGCGAGCAGTACTTC. Its translation is CASRSAHIGTPGEQYF.

This clonotype has ten or more counts. V and J are TRBV7-9 and TRBJ2-7; 7 nucleotides line up with TRBD2. The V gene's germline CDR1 is SEHNR and CDR2 FQNEAQ (reference sequence). There are 12 residues in the CDR3. The V and J ends lost 5 bases and 6 bases, in that order; junction bases with no gene match: 4. CDR3 sequence (DNA): TGTGCCAGCAGCCCCGGGGGGTCCGAGCAGTACTTC. Amino acid sequence: CASSPGGSEQYF.

This clonotype was seen more than once but under ten times. The chain combines TRBV12-3 or TRBV12-4 with TRBJ1-6; D is unresolved. With 3 bases removed from V and 5 bases from J, the gap between germline ends came to 11 bases. The CDR3 has 15 amino acids. CDR3 sequence reads: CASSFTRHNNSPLHF. CDR3 coding DNA: TGTGCCAGCAGTTTCACGCGGCACAATAATTCACCCCTCCACTTT.

The genes are TRBV13 and TRBJ1-2; D remains unclear. CDR3 length equals 14 residues. Per germline, CDR1 PRHDT and CDR2 FYEKMQ (reference sequence). Trimming removed 3 bases from V and 4 bases from J, with 12 bases in between. As DNA, the CDR3 is TGTGCCAGCAGCTTTCAGCACGTACGCTATGGCTACACCTTC. Protein sequence: CASSFQHVRYGYTF.

A few counts support this clonotype. The V and J genes are TRBV24-1 and TRBJ2-5; D gene uncertain. The CDR3 consists of 14 residues. The V end lost 3 bases, the J end lost 3 bases, and 10 bases lay between the germline ends. CDR1 and CDR2 from the germline V gene are KGHDR and SFDVKD. The CDR3 is CATSDPSPKETQYF. The CDR3 bases are TGTGCCACCAGTGATCCCTCCCCGAAAGAGACCCAGTACTTC.